Listed below are T cell receptor beta chains from one sample, sequenced in a study of long-term antiretroviral therapy in people with HIV. Method: immunoSEQ multiplex PCR; TCRdb's copy keeps in-frame clones and lacks some. Here the sample spans 20,000 to 25,000 clones, about 86% being singletons. Material: unsorted PBMCs, obtained 0.1 years before starting antiretroviral therapy. All receptors derive from a man aged 35-49 years with HIV. CDR3s include the opening cysteine and the closing phenylalanine or tryptophan. A D gene is named only where the DNA matches it firmly. Rows may omit the clone size; those that give it use once, few, many or a size class.

size,length,V,J,D,DNA,CDR3
medium-sized,15,TRBV27,TRBJ2-2,TRBD1,TGTGCCAGCAGTCCTGGACAGGGTATTACCGGGGAGCTGTTTTTT,CASSPGQGITGELFF
.,15,TRBV7-2,TRBJ1-2,TRBD1,TGTGCCAGCAGCTCGAGACAGGGGGCGATCTATGGCTACACCTTC,CASSSRQGAIYGYTF
.,14,TRBV7-6,TRBJ2-7,.,TGTGCCAGCAGCTTACAGCGGGCCTCCTACGAGCAGTACTTC,CASSLQRASYEQYF
.,14,TRBV5-4,TRBJ1-3,TRBD1,TGTGCCAGCAGCTGGGGGACAGCAAGAAACACCATATATTTT,CASSWGTARNTIYF
.,15,TRBV7-2,TRBJ2-7,TRBD2,TGTGCCAGCAGCGATAGCGGGTCCGCCTCCTACGAGCAGTACTTC,CASSDSGSASYEQYF
.,16,TRBV5-1,TRBJ2-2,TRBD2,TGCGCCAGCAGCAAGTTAGCGGGAGCAAACACCGGGGAGCTGTTTTTT,CASSKLAGANTGELFF
.,13,TRBV7-2,TRBJ2-1,TRBD1,TGTGCCAGCAGCTTATCAGGGGGCGAGGAGCAGTTCTTC,CASSLSGGEEQFF
few,12,TRBV29-1,TRBJ1-2,.,TGCAGCGCCACAGAGCCGTTCTATGGCTACACCTTC,CSATEPFYGYTF
.,17,TRBV11-3,TRBJ1-3,TRBD1,TGTGCCAGCAGCTTAGTTCTTACAGGGGACAGGGCTCACACCATATATTTT,CASSLVLTGDRAHTIYF
.,16,TRBV6-5,TRBJ2-3,.,TGTGCCAGCAGTTACACACCGGGACTGAGCACAGATACGCAGTATTTT,CASSYTPGLSTDTQYF
.,14,TRBV25-1,TRBJ1-4,.,TGTGCCAGATTCGGACAGCGGGGTAATGAAAAACTGTTTTTT,CARFGQRGNEKLFF
once,12,TRBV28,TRBJ1-4,.,TGTGCCAGCAGGACGGGGGTTTCAGGGCTGTTTTTT,CASRTGVSGLFF
few,16,TRBV11-3,TRBJ2-2,TRBD1,TGTGCCAGCAGCACGGCACAGGGGGCATGGACCGGGGAGCTGTTTTTT,CASSTAQGAWTGELFF
.,15,TRBV4-2,TRBJ1-3,TRBD1,TGTGCCAGCAGCCCAGGAGGGGGCTTTGGAAACACCATATATTTT,CASSPGGGFGNTIYF
few,17,TRBV18,TRBJ2-1,TRBD2,TGTGCCAGCTCACCACCGTCTAGCGGGGGGGCCCACAATGAGCAGTTCTTC,CASSPPSSGGAHNEQFF
.,15,TRBV18,TRBJ2-7,TRBD2,TGTGCCAGCTCACGGAGTTCTAGCGGACTTTACGAGCAGTACTTC,CASSRSSSGLYEQYF
.,13,TRBV27,TRBJ2-1,TRBD2,TGTGCCAGCAGTTTGGGACTAGCGGGAGTTAGCTTCTTC,CASSLGLAGVSFF
.,14,TRBV28,TRBJ2-7,TRBD1,TGTGCCAGCAGTTTGACAGGGGTTTACCACGAGCAGTACTTC,CASSLTGVYHEQYF
.,15,TRBV10-2,TRBJ1-3,.,TGCGCCAGCAGTGTTATAACACCCTCTGGAAACACCATATATTTT,CASSVITPSGNTIYF
.,15,TRBV18,TRBJ1-5,.,TGTGCCAGCTCACCTAGCAGCTCCTACAATCAGCCCCAGCATTTT,CASSPSSSYNQPQHF
.,14,TRBV28,TRBJ2-5,TRBD1,TGTGCCAGCAGTCCCAGGACAGGGCACGAGACCCAGTACTTC,CASSPRTGHETQYF
.,14,TRBV6-5,TRBJ1-4,TRBD1,TGTGCCAGCAGGTCAGGGGGGACTAATGAAAAACTGTTTTTT,CASRSGGTNEKLFF
few,17,TRBV5-1,TRBJ1-2,.,TGCGCCAGCAGCTTGGGAGCAGGGTTCGTTCCTAACTATGGCTACACCTTC,CASSLGAGFVPNYGYTF
.,14,TRBV9,TRBJ1-5,TRBD1,TGTGCCAGCAGCGCGGACAGGGGAAATCAGCCCCAGCATTTT,CASSADRGNQPQHF
.,14,TRBV28,TRBJ2-7,.,TGTGCCAGCAGACCTCAGGGTTTAGACTACGAGCAGTACTTC,CASRPQGLDYEQYF
few,13,TRBV28,TRBJ2-1,TRBD1,TGTGCCAGCAGTTTTCCCGACAGGGGATCCCAGTTCTTC,CASSFPDRGSQFF
.,14,TRBV6-6,TRBJ2-1,TRBD1,TGTGCCAGCAGTTACAGGACAGGGATCGATGAGCAGTTCTTC,CASSYRTGIDEQFF
once,15,TRBV6-6,TRBJ1-5,.,TGTGCCAGCACCCGTGAAGGGGTCCACAATCAGCCCCAGCATTTT,CASTREGVHNQPQHF